This T cell receptor beta chain is drawn from a study of sequential checkpoint blockade in melanoma. About the research overall: Each arm's sequence ended with maintenance nivolumab.

CDR3 length: 13 amino acids. Germline assignment: CDR1 SGHNT and CDR2 YENEEA. V lost 5 bases to trimming and J lost 7 bases, with 14 bases between them. TCRdb keeps only in-frame clones here, not all; method: immunoSEQ multiplex PCR. This sample has about 10,000 clones; approximately 80% occur once, and the top ten carry around 52%. Treatment denoted: randomized to nivolumab then ipilimumab (arm A) or the reverse (arm B). Patients had received no earlier DNA-damaging chemotherapy. Sorted cells were live CD3+CD8+, lacking CD19 and CD56, from PBMCs. This chain connects TRBV11-3 to TRBJ1-1, with D perhaps matching TRBD1 (5 bases). The clonotype was recovered from a human donor with melanoma. Sequences were derived from CD8+ T cells sorted from blood (inferred from file names), sampled from a patient given nivolumab and ipilimumab in sequence. CDR3 sequence: CASSIRDGSEAFF. The DNA for the CDR3 is TGTGCCAGCAGCATCCGGGACGGGAGTGAAGCTTTCTTT.